This T cell receptor beta chain emerged from a study of T cell responses to AZD1222 COVID-19 vaccine. Study results and limitations: White British ancestry dominated among donors, who included more females, and clonal diversity was possibly underestimated.

CDR1 is KGHSH, CDR2 LQKENI, per germline. The V gene lost 7 bases and the J gene lost 0 bases, with 6 bases spanning the gap. CDR3 length: 12 residues. Here immunoSEQ multiplex PCR was the method, and the copy in TCRdb shows in-frame clones only, minus some. This table holds some 150,000 clones, roughly nine tenths found once. About this clone: Its matching antigen is unknown.

The rearrangement joins TRBV18 to TRBJ1-1; the D is unclear. The source is an adult who had recovered from COVID-19. The starting material was peripheral blood, obtained after recovery from COVID-19. The CDR3 loop reads CASLVLNTEAFF. CDR3 in DNA: TGTGCCAGCTTAGTGTTGAACACTGAAGCTTTCTTT.